The T cell receptor (beta chain) described here comes from a study of cytomegalovirus exposure and HLA in healthy donors. Study-wide points: The study labeled more than 150 TCR beta chains cytomegalovirus-associated. Analysis was carried out at a later point, and it linked a missense DCLRE1C variant to TCR beta V- and J-gene trimming.

A note on this clone: Its antigen is not known.

Primers: 60 Vbeta forward and 13 Jbeta reverse. Method: immunoSEQ multiplex PCR; TCRdb's copy keeps in-frame clones and lacks some. The repertoire holds around 99,000 clones, approximately 80% seen once, with under 5% in the top ten. V was clipped by 5 bases and J by 2 bases; unmatched bases: 2. The CDR3 has 13 residues. Germline loops: CDR1 WNHNN, CDR2 SYGVQD (reference sequence). V gene TRBV10-1 combines with J gene TRBJ2-5; 7 bases line up with TRBD2. What was sequenced was PBMCs. This clonotype was obtained from a male donor in good health and CMV-seronegative. The CDR3 loop is CASSQGLQETQYF. The CDR3 DNA reads as TGCGCCAGCAGTCAGGGACTACAAGAGACCCAGTACTTC.